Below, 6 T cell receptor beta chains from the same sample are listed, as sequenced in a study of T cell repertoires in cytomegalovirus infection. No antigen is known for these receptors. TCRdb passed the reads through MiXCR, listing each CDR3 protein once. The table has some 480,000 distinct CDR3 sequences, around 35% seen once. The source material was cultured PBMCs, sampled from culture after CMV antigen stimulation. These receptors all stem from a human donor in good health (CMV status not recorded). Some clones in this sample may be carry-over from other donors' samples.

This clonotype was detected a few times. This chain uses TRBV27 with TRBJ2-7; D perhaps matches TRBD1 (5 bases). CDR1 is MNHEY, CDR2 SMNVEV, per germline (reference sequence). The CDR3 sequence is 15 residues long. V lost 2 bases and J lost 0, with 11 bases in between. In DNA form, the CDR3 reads TGTGCCAGCAGTTTAAAAGGGGTTAGCTCCTACGAGCAGTACTTC. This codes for CASSLKGVSSYEQYF.

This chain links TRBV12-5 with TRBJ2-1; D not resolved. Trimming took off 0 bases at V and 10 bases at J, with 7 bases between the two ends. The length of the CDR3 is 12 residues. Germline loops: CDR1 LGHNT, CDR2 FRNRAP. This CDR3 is CASGLVSLEQFF. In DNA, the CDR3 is TGTGCTAGTGGTTTGGTATCCCTGGAGCAGTTCTTC.

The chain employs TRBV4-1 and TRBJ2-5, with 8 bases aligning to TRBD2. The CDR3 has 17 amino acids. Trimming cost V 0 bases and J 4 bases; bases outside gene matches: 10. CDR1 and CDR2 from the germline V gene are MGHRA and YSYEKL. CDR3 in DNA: TGCGCCAGCAGCCAAGATCTTCGACTAGCGTTAGGAGAGACCCAGTACTTC. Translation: CASSQDLRLALGETQYF.

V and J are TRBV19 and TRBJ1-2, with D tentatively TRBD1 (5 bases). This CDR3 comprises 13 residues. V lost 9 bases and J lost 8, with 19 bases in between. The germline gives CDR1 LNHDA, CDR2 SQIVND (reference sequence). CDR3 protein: CASPNGGIRGYTF. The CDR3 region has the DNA TGTGCCAGCCCCAATGGGGGAATTCGGGGCTACACCTTC. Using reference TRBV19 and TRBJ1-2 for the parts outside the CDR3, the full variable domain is DGGITQSPKYLFRKEGQNVTLSCEQNLNHDAMYWYRQDPGQGLRLIYYSQIVNDFQKGDIAEGYSVSREKKESFPLTVTSAQKNPTAFYLCASPNGGIRGYTFGSGTRLTVV.

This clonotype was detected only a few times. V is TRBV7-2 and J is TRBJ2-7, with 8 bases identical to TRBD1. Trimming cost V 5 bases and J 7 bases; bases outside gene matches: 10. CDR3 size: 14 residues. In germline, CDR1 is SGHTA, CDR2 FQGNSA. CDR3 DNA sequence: TGTGCCAGCAGCCCGGGACAGGCCTATATGGAGCAGTACTTC. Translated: CASSPGQAYMEQYF.

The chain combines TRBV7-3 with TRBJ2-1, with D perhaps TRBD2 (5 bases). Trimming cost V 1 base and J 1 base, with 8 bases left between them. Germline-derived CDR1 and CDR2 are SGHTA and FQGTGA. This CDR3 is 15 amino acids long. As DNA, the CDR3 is TGTGCCAGCAGCTTAATCCGGGGATCCTACAATGAGCAGTTCTTC. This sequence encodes CASSLIRGSYNEQFF.